Listed here is a single T cell receptor (beta chain). Its cognate antigen is unknown. The data derive from a study of radiation and T cells in renal cell carcinoma. Study-wide findings and caveats: Top tumor clonotypes rose in blood 2 weeks post-radiation, then contracted. Baseline intratumoral clonotype presence is unknown without pretreatment biopsies.

V shed 6 bases and J shed 4 bases, with 7 bases lying between them. Germline V gene sequence: CDR1 MDHEN, CDR2 SYDVKM. CDR3 length: 12 residues. Noted time point: blood 2 weeks post-SBRT. Treatment denoted: 15 Gy SBRT to primary tumor, nephrectomy 4 weeks later. Here immunoSEQ multiplex PCR was the method, and the copy in TCRdb shows in-frame clones only, minus some. Among about 130,000 clones, over 75% were seen once, and the ten largest hold around 1.8%. The gene calls are TRBV28 and TRBJ1-5; D gene ambiguous. Sequencing was performed on blood, taken from a patient whose treatment included radiotherapy and nephrectomy. This TCR derives from a woman in her sixties or seventies with renal cell carcinoma. CDR3 loop: CASSRINQPQHF. The CDR3 nucleotides are TGTGCCAGCAGCCGTATTAATCAGCCCCAGCATTTT.